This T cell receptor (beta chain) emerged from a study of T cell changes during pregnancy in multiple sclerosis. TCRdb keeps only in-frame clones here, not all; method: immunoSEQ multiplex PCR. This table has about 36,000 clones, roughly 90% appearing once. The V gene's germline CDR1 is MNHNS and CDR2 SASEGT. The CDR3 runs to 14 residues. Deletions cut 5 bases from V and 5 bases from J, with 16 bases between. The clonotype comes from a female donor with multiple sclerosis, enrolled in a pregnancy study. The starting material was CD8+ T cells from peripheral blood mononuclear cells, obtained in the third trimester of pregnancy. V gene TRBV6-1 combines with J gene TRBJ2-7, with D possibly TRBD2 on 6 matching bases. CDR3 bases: TGTGCCAGCAGTTTGGAAGGAGGGCCCCACGAGCAGTACTTC. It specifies CASSLEGGPHEQYF.